The T cell receptor (beta chain) under discussion was sequenced for a study of shared clonotypes between healthy human individuals (dated by TCRdb to between 2020 and 2021). Turning to the overall study: A few men and a couple of women, aged 18 to 49 years, made up the cohort. For each donor, CD4 naive and CD4 memory were each run on three plates, CD8 naive on two plates, and CD8 memory on one plate. To estimate repertoire size and how much clonotypes are shared between individuals, the study performed deep sequencing of blood TCR repertoires from about 5 healthy adults. To increase sequencing depth and limit assay-specific biases, TCR repertoire library preparation and sequencing were carried out by different laboratories using diverse techniques. Per donor, leukapheresis produced somewhere between about 0.85 and 9.5 billion PBMCs. Overall study results and their limits: Pairwise subsampling led to the expectation that sequencing depth would affect the degree of clonotype sharing among donors. Because the study included only a small number of donors, the genetic and exposure-history diversity represented was limited. Higher generation probabilities were observed for clonotypes shared by all four sorted-subset donors than for non-shared clonotypes. Larger estimated clonotype richness was generally found for naive subsets than for memory subsets. When several donors were compared, the shared fraction of clonotypes was about 5% for naive CD4, around 3.6% for naive CD8, 2% to 2.5% for memory CD4, and 0.35% to 0.4% for memory CD8. Rarefaction of sorted-subset datasets indicated incomplete sequencing despite the large sequencing depth. Sampling was limited to blood, and TCR repertoires in tissue likely differ from TCR repertoires in blood.

On this clone itself: This clone's antigen is unknown. No per-base quality is available; no much larger clone lies one base away.

The cysteine opens and the phenylalanine closes a CDR3 of 19 amino acids. Just the 57-base CDR3 DNA is kept, in frame starting at base 1. According to the germline V gene, CDR1 reads SGHTA and CDR2 reads FQGNSA. Clipping removes 3 bases from V and 2 bases from J, with 17 as the unmatched junction base count. TCR CDR3 regions were amplified from genomic DNA by multiplex PCR using the deep immunoSEQ assay. For each cell subset, the extracted genomic DNA was distributed evenly across all wells of several immunoSEQ 96-well plates, and each plate served as one replicate. For sorted subsets, roughly 200 ng genomic DNA, equal to approximately 30,000 T cell genomes, was loaded into each replicate PCR. Purified libraries were quantified with a Qubit 3.0 fluorometer, sized on a Bioanalyzer 2100, and re-quantified with the KAPA Library Quantification kit. Each immunoSEQ 96-well plate was sequenced on its own single-read 150-cycle Illumina NextSeq 550 flow cell. The study's own analysis went as follows. Because the immunoSEQ output held only junctional sequences and lacked quality scores, the filtering could not match the filtering applied to full-length reads. To assign V/J genes and CDR3, sequences were annotated using PyIR, a Python wrapper for IgBLAST v1.9, with IMGT germline references. Reads were removed for weak V/J assignments (E-value above 1e-6), missing CDR3, stop codons, out-of-frame junctions, or ambiguous translated residues. A V3J clonotype was defined by an identical inferred V gene, J gene, and CDR3 amino acid sequence. Percentage overlap between repertoires was computed as shared unique clonotypes divided by the size of the smaller repertoire. Richness of each repertoire was evaluated using RTK rarefaction, the Chao1 estimator, and Recon v2.1 estimates of unobserved clonotypes. Generation probabilities were computed with OLGA for all TCRbeta clonotypes obtained by the gDNA method from a handful of donors. The source is immuneACCESS, and TCRdb retained only in-frame sequences with V and J called. Part of the clones is not carried over; for the studies checked, unresolved V genes explain less than half of this, and the remainder is unexplained. The V and J calls and clone size are taken from that table; D and trimming were inferred from the DNA. The sample table contains about 2.3 million clones; only one count was recorded for roughly 90% of them. 0.37% of the sample rests with the top ten.

The donors were healthy, HIV-negative adults with no recently reported acute infections or vaccinations. Every donor was a Caucasian adult living in Nashville, Tennessee, USA. CD4+ T cells were enriched by magnetic negative selection; naive cells were then positively selected on CD45RA, and the negative fraction formed the memory subset. Blood was obtained by leukapheresis, after which PBMCs were separated by Ficoll-Histopaque density gradient centrifugation and cryopreserved in liquid nitrogen vapor phase. Analytical flow cytometry was used to check the purity and quantity of every magnetically sorted T cell population. From each sorted fraction, genomic DNA was isolated and quantified by UV absorbance on a Nanodrop 2000c.

The clonotype was recovered from a man aged 18 to 30 in good health. Some clones in this sample may be carry-over from other donors' samples. The material sequenced was naive CD4+ T cells from PBMCs. The sample's cell subset or site label, decoded: CD45RA+ positively selected. Recombination linked TRBV7-2 to TRBJ2-3; TRBD2 agrees with 7 junctional bases. The CDR3 here reads CASSFPLVPSGPNTDTQYF. The sequenced DNA is TGTGCCAGCAGCTTCCCACTGGTGCCTAGCGGTCCCAACACAGATACGCAGTATTTT. Full variable domain (CDR3 extended with the reference TRBV7-2 and TRBJ2-3 proteins): GAGVSQSPSNKVTEKGKDVELRCDPISGHTALYWYRQSLGQGLEFLIYFQGNSAPDKSGLPSDRFSAERTGGSVSTLTIQRTQQEDSAVYLCASSFPLVPSGPNTDTQYFGPGTRLTVL.